The present TCR beta chain was sequenced within a study of cytomegalovirus exposure and HLA in healthy donors. About the research overall: Out of 150 million to 200 million T cells, an earlier analysis found 117 million unique TCR beta sequences in total.

Germline assignment: CDR1 SGHTA and CDR2 FQGNSA. V dropped 4 bases and J dropped 7; count of bases not matched to a gene: 13. This CDR3 spans 17 amino acids. PCR was performed using 60 Vbeta and 13 Jbeta primers. The data were produced by immunoSEQ multiplex PCR, yet TCRdb's version contains in-frame clones alone and is incomplete. The sample lists 100,000 to 150,000 clones; about 82% were seen once. Donors counted as nominally healthy when sampled, yet unrecorded immune exposures were likely. Sequencing was done on a sample of PBMCs. The chain recombines TRBV7-2 with TRBJ1-6; TRBD1 matches 7 bases. The source of this sequence is a man aged 50 to 60 in good health and CMV-seronegative. Written as DNA, the CDR3 is TGTGCCAGCAGCTCTACTCCCAGCAGGGGGAAGAATTCACCCCTCCACTTT. It translates to CASSSTPSRGKNSPLHF.